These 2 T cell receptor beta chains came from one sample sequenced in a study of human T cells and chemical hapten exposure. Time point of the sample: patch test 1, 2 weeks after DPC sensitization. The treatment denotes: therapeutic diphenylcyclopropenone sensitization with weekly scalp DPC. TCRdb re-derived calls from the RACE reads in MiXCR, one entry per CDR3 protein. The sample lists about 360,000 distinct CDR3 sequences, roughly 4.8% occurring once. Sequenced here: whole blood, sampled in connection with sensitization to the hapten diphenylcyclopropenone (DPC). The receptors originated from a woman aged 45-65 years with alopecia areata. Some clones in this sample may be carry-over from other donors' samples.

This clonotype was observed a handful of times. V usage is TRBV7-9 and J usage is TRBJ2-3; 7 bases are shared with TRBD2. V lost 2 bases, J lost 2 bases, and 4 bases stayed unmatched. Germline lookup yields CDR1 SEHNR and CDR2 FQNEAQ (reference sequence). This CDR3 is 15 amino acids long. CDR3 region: CASSLRLAVTDTQYF. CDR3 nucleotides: TGTGCCAGCAGCTTAAGGCTAGCGGTCACAGATACGCAGTATTTT.

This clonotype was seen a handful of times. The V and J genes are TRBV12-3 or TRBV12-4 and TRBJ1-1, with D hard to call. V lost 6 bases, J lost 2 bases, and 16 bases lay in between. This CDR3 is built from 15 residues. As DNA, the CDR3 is TGTGCCAGCAGGCAAGGTCTGGCAGGAAACACTGAAGCTTTCTTT. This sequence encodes CASRQGLAGNTEAFF.